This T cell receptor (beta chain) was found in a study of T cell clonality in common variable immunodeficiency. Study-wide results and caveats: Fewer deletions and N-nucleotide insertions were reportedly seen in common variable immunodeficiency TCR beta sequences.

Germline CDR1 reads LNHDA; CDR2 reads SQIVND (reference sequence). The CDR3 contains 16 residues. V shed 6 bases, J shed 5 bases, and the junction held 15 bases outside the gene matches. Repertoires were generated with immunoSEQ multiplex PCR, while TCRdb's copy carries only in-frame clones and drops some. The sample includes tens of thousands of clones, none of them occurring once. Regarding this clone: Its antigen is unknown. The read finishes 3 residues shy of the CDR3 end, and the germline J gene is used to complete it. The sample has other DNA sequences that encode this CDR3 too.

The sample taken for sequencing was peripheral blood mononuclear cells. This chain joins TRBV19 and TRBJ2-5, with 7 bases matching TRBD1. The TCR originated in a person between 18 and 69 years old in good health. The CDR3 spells CASSIPQTGVGETQYF. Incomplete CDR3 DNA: TGTGCCAGTAGCATCCCCCAAACAGGGGTGGGCGAGACC.